Below are 20 T cell receptor beta chains sequenced from a single sample in a study of regulatory T cells in long-lasting Graves disease. Assembly of TCR beta libraries relied on iRepertoire HTBI primers together with Arm-PCR of CDR3 regions. TCRdb fed the multiplex PCR reads into MiXCR, producing one record per CDR3 protein. The sample lists roughly 320,000 distinct CDR3 sequences, around 15% seen once, with 25% to 30% in the top ten. As for time point: newly diagnosed GD, antithyroid drugs for less than 3 months. The TCR library used RNA extracted from PBMCs. This same sample was also taken into another study, of T cells in Graves' hyperthyroidism and ophthalmopathy.

Material: peripheral blood mononuclear cells (PBMCs), obtained at new diagnosis, from a patient treated with antithyroid drugs. Receptor source: a man in his forties with Graves disease.

This clonotype was recorded at least ten times. The chain couples TRBV30 to TRBJ1-1; tentative D call: TRBD1 (5 bases). V was clipped by 5 bases and J by 3 bases, with 13 bases between them. CDR1 is GTSNPN, CDR2 SVGIG, per germline (reference sequence). CDR3 length: 13 amino acids. This CDR3 is CAWSQGVYTEAFF. The CDR3 bases are TGTGCCTGGTCGCAGGGCGTATACACTGAAGCTTTCTTT.

This clonotype appeared a few times. CDR3 nucleotides: TGCGCCAGCAGCTGGGACCCTGGGAGCGCCTACGAGCAGTACTTC. Protein sequence: CASSWDPGSAYEQYF. The chain has TRBV5-1 and TRBJ2-7; tentatively, D is TRBD1 or TRBD2 (5 bases each). V dropped 3 bases and J dropped 2 bases, with 15 bases sitting between them. The germline V gene has CDR1 SGHRS and CDR2 YFSETQ. This CDR3 region has 15 residues.

This clonotype has more than one count but fewer than ten. The V gene is TRBV19, the J gene TRBJ2-1; 9 bases agree with TRBD2. Looked up from germline, CDR1 is LNHDA and CDR2 is SQIVND (reference sequence). Germline trimming cut 7 bases from V and 9 bases from J; bases unmatched to any gene: 16. The CDR3 totals 16 residues. The CDR3 bases are TGTGCCAGTACTCGCGGGGGGGCCTCTCACTATGGTGAGCAGTTCTTC. Translating it yields CASTRGGASHYGEQFF.

Many counts were recorded for this clonotype. Here the CDR3 reads CASSPTSGGPTDTQYF. Here the CDR3 DNA reads TGCGCCAGCAGCCCAACTAGCGGGGGGCCTACAGATACGCAGTATTTT. V usage is TRBV5-1 and J usage is TRBJ2-3; 12 positions match TRBD2. The CDR3 covers 16 residues. From germline, CDR1 is SGHRS and CDR2 YFSETQ. The junction had 6 bases not matched to a gene; V was cut back by 4 bases and J by 3 bases. The full variable domain, with the rest looked up from reference TRBV5-1 and TRBJ2-3, is KAGVTQTPRYLIKTRGQQVTLSCSPISGHRSVSWYQQTPGQGLQFLFEYFSETQRNKGNFPGRFSGRQFSNSRSEMNVSTLELGDSALYLCASSPTSGGPTDTQYFGPGTRLTVL.

This clonotype was observed many times. V is TRBV29-1 and J is TRBJ1-6, with 9 bases lining up with TRBD1. The V and J ends lost 6 bases and 9 bases, in that order; junction bases with no gene match: 9. Looked up from germline, CDR1 is SQVTM and CDR2 is ANQGSEA. The CDR3 sequence is 14 residues long. CDR3 residues: CSVAPGQGGSPLHF. CDR3 bases: TGCAGCGTCGCACCGGGACAGGGAGGTTCACCCCTCCACTTT. The whole variable domain, remainder taken from reference TRBV29-1 and TRBJ1-6, is SAVISQKPSRDICQRGTSLTIQCQVDSQVTMMFWYRQQPGQSLTLIATANQGSEATYESGFVIDKFPISRPNLTFSTLTVSNMSPEDSSIYLCSVAPGQGGSPLHFGNGTRLTVT.

Many counts were recorded for this clonotype. The J gene is TRBJ2-3, the V gene TRBV7-2, with 16 bases identical to TRBD2. V shed 6 bases and J 5 bases; nucleotides not matched to a gene: 8. Germline V gene data show CDR1 as SGHTA and CDR2 as FQGNSA. The CDR3 spans 17 residues. The CDR3 spells CASSSGTSGGAVDTQYF. DNA for the CDR3: TGTGCCAGCAGTTCAGGGACTAGCGGGGGGGCGGTAGATACGCAGTATTTT.

This clonotype showed up many times. The gene calls are TRBV20-1 and TRBJ1-1; D is ambiguous. The CDR3 totals 11 residues. The germline CDR1 and CDR2 sequences are DFQATT and SNEGSKA (reference sequence). CDR3 nucleotides: TGCAGCCTCTGGAGACGCACTGAAGCTTTCTTT. It yields the protein CSLWRRTEAFF.

This clonotype was detected ten times or more. V is TRBV3-1 and J is TRBJ2-3, with a weak D call TRBD2 (6 bases). The CDR3 is 16 residues long. V lost 5 bases, J lost 0 bases, and 15 bases lay in between. CDR1 and CDR2 (germline): LGHDT, YNNKEL (reference sequence). The CDR3 DNA reads as TGTGCCAGCAGCGAGACCGGAGGGATTAGCACAGATACGCAGTATTTT. The encoded protein is CASSETGGISTDTQYF.

The table lists this clonotype with a few counts. The chain joins TRBV6-1 to TRBJ2-3; no clear D. V was trimmed by 2 bases and J by 5 bases, leaving 14 bases between them. Germline-derived CDR1 and CDR2 are MNHNS and SASEGT. The CDR3 runs to 15 residues. CDR3 residues: CASSERQGSVDTQYF. CDR3 sequence (DNA): TGTGCCAGCAGTGAACGTCAAGGTTCGGTAGATACGCAGTATTTT.

The genes are TRBV15 and TRBJ1-1, with no clear D. The CDR3 length is 14 residues. Germline V gene data show CDR1 as LNHNV and CDR2 as YYDKDF (reference sequence). V lost 0 bases to trimming and J lost 4 bases, with 9 bases between them. Here the CDR3 reads CATSRDDRGTEAFF. The CDR3 coding sequence is TGTGCCACCAGCAGAGATGACCGGGGCACTGAAGCTTTCTTT.

This clonotype was counted at least ten times. CDR3 sequence reads: CASSTQAGPYNEQFF. As DNA, the CDR3 is TGTGCCAGCAGTACCCAGGCAGGGCCCTACAATGAGCAGTTCTTC. The chain combines TRBV6-2 or TRBV6-3 with TRBJ2-1; D is possibly TRBD1 (5 bases). Per the germline V gene, CDR1 is MNHEY and CDR2 is SVGEGT. V lost 5 bases and J 2 bases, leaving 13 bases between the germline ends. The CDR3 covers 15 residues.

Turning to this clonotype: Since a much larger clone is just one base distant, this may be a read error. The chain employs TRBV5-1 and TRBJ1-1, with D possibly matching TRBD1 (5 bases). Germline CDR1 SGHRS, CDR2 YFSETQ. This CDR3 is built from 14 residues. V was cut by 7 bases and J by 3 bases, with 16 bases left in between. This CDR3 reads CASGPYRGDTEAFF. CDR3 bases: TGCGCCAGCGGCCCTTATCGAGGGGACACTGAAGCTTTCTTT. The variable domain in full, completed from reference TRBV5-1 and TRBJ1-1, reads KAGVTQTPRYLIKTRGQQVTLSCSPISGHRSVSWYQQTPGQGLQFLFEYFSETQRNKGNFPGRFSGRQFSNSRSEMNVSTLELGDSALYLCASGPYRGDTEAFFGQGTRLTVV.

There are many counts of this clonotype. The CDR3 sequence: CSVEFPGRYNEQFF. CDR3 sequence (DNA): TGCAGCGTTGAATTCCCGGGGCGCTACAATGAGCAGTTCTTC. The chain has TRBV29-1 and TRBJ2-1, with D perhaps being TRBD1 or TRBD2 (5 bases each). This CDR3 region has 14 residues. Germline CDR1 reads SQVTM; CDR2 reads ANQGSEA. Trimming cost V 2 bases and J 3 bases, with 11 bases left between them.

This clonotype was recorded many times. J is TRBJ2-1 and V is TRBV11-1, with a tentative D call TRBD1 (6 bases). Deletions cut 6 bases from V and 4 bases from J, with 10 bases between. The CDR3 consists of 13 residues. Germline CDR1 SGHAT, CDR2 FQDESV (reference sequence). The CDR3 is CASRLGQYNEQFF. The DNA for the CDR3 is TGTGCCAGCAGACTCGGACAGTACAATGAGCAGTTCTTC.

This clonotype was found many times. The V call is TRBV4-3, the J call TRBJ2-3; 11 bases map to TRBD2. Germline loops: CDR1 LGHNA, CDR2 YSLEER. The CDR3 loop spans 16 amino acids. J lost 3 bases, V lost 0 bases, and 2 bases had no gene match. In nucleotides, the CDR3 is TGCGCCAGCAGCCAAGACAGACTAGCGGGGACAGATACGCAGTATTTT. Its protein is CASSQDRLAGTDTQYF.

The genes are TRBV6-1 and TRBJ1-3; D remains ambiguous. V lost 0 bases to trimming and J lost 4 bases, with 13 bases between them. Germline assignment: CDR1 MNHNS and CDR2 SASEGT. The CDR3 contains 16 residues. CDR3 in DNA: TGTGCCAGCAGTGAAGCAGTTGGCAGGCCCGGAAACACCATATATTTT. Amino acids: CASSEAVGRPGNTIYF.

This rearrangement joins TRBV5-1 to TRBJ2-5; the D gene is possibly TRBD1 (6 bases). The length of the CDR3 is 14 residues. Germline loops: CDR1 SGHRS, CDR2 YFSETQ. V was shortened by 4 bases and J by 4 bases, with 14 bases between the two germline ends. This chain's CDR3 is CASSKTGIGETQYF. The CDR3 DNA is TGCGCCAGCAGCAAGACAGGTATTGGAGAGACCCAGTACTTC.

This clonotype has a count of ten or more. This chain links TRBV5-1 with TRBJ2-3, with 7 bases that match TRBD1. The J segment lost 4 bases and the V segment lost 0 bases, leaving 5 bases of the junction unmatched. Per the germline V gene, CDR1 is SGHRS and CDR2 is YFSETQ. The CDR3 is made up of 15 amino acids. CDR3: CASSLAGQSADTQYF. The CDR3 DNA reads as TGCGCCAGCAGCTTGGCGGGACAGTCTGCAGATACGCAGTATTTT.

This chain links TRBV6-1 with TRBJ1-6; no clear D. Germline loops: CDR1 MNHNS, CDR2 SASEGT. V was pared by 6 bases and J by 0 bases, with 6 bases between. This CDR3 is 14 amino acids long. CDR3 in DNA: TGTGCCAGCAGATCGGACTCCTATAATTCACCCCTCCACTTT. This sequence encodes CASRSDSYNSPLHF.

Only a few counts were recorded for this clonotype. The J gene is TRBJ1-2, the V gene TRBV3-1; a weak D match, TRBD1 (6 bases). CDR3 length equals 16 residues. Germline loops: CDR1 LGHDT, CDR2 YNNKEL (reference sequence). V lost 1 base and J 2 bases, leaving 14 bases between the germline ends. The CDR3 here is CASSQGGGRGNYGYTF. CDR3 coding DNA: TGTGCCAGCAGCCAAGGTGGAGGGAGGGGGAACTATGGCTACACCTTC.